This T cell receptor (beta chain) came from a study of cytomegalovirus exposure and HLA in healthy donors. Study-wide findings and caveats: Across HLA loci, a later analysis found differing TCR association rates, with DRB1 most and HLA-C fewest. TCR beta V- and J-gene trimming was later associated with a missense DCLRE1C variant.

Notes on this clone: Its specificity is unknown.

V shed 7 bases and J 2 bases; nucleotides not matched to a gene: 3. The CDR3 consists of 13 residues. CDR1 MNHEY and CDR2 SVGAGI come from the germline V gene. Vbeta (60) and Jbeta (13) primers were used in the PCR. Generated by immunoSEQ multiplex PCR, the TCRdb table keeps only in-frame clones and is missing some. The data hold under 90,000 clones, with approximately 63% observed a single time. Sequencing was performed on PBMCs. This TCR was sampled from a woman aged 50 to 65 in good health and CMV-seropositive. The J gene is TRBJ2-7, the V gene TRBV6-5, with 9 positions matching TRBD2. The CDR3 region is CASNLAGTYEQYF. For the CDR3, the DNA is TGTGCCAGCAATCTAGCGGGAACCTACGAGCAGTACTTC.